The 11 T cell receptor beta chains in this list originate from one sample, sequenced in a study of cytomegalovirus exposure and HLA in healthy donors. Primers: 60 Vbeta forward and 13 Jbeta reverse. Method: immunoSEQ multiplex PCR; TCRdb's copy keeps in-frame clones and lacks some. This repertoire comprises roughly 73,000 clones; its ten largest clones make up roughly 15%. The material sequenced was PBMCs. All receptors come from a man in his fifties in good health and CMV-seropositive.

The genes are TRBV4-2 and TRBJ2-1; 12 bases align to TRBD2. CDR3 size: 15 residues. V lost 0 bases, J lost 10 bases, and 4 bases stayed unmatched. The germline gives CDR1 LGHNA, CDR2 YNFKEQ. CDR3 amino acids: CASSQETSGRTEQFF. The CDR3 nucleotides are TGTGCCAGCAGCCAAGAGACTAGCGGGAGAACGGAGCAGTTCTTC.

The J gene is TRBJ1-2, the V gene TRBV9; 12 nucleotides agree with TRBD1. The V and J ends lost 4 bases and 8 bases, in that order; junction bases with no gene match: 15. CDR1 and CDR2 (germline): SGDLS, YYNGEE. The CDR3 covers 17 residues. CDR3 loop: CASSPHLTGQGAGGYTF. CDR3 in DNA: TGTGCCAGCAGCCCTCACTTGACGGGACAGGGGGCAGGAGGCTACACCTTC.

The V gene is TRBV15, the J gene TRBJ1-4, with D possibly matching TRBD1 (6 bases). The V gene's germline CDR1 is LNHNV and CDR2 YYDKDF (reference sequence). The CDR3 is made up of 14 amino acids. V was cut by 4 bases and J by 1 base, with 7 bases left in between. The CDR3 loop reads CATSKQGTNEKLFF. The CDR3 DNA follows: TGTGCCACCAGCAAACAGGGAACTAATGAAAAACTGTTTTTT.

Here the CDR3 DNA reads TGTGCCAGCTCACCCAGGACAGCCGATAATTCACCCCTCCACTTT. Its protein is CASSPRTADNSPLHF. The chain uses TRBV18 and TRBJ1-6, with D tentatively TRBD1 (6 bases). V lost 3 bases, J lost 5 bases, and 11 bases lay in between. The CDR3 contains 15 residues. Germline CDR1 reads KGHSH; CDR2 reads LQKENI.

V and J are TRBV2 and TRBJ2-5; 9 bases agree with TRBD1. Germline-derived CDR1 and CDR2 are SNHLY and FYNNEI. V shed 3 bases and J 3 bases; nucleotides not matched to a gene: 2. There are 14 residues in the CDR3. The CDR3 region is CASSDGQGKETQYF. Written as DNA, the CDR3 is TGTGCCAGCAGTGACGGACAGGGGAAAGAGACCCAGTACTTC.

The rearrangement joins TRBV11-2 to TRBJ2-1; D not resolved. This CDR3 spans 13 amino acids. The germline V gene has CDR1 SGHAT and CDR2 FQNNGV. V was pared by 3 bases and J by 7 bases, with 10 bases between. CDR3 sequence (DNA): TGTGCCAGCAGCTTCGGGTCACTTAATGAGCAGTTCTTC. Residues: CASSFGSLNEQFF.

This sequence joins TRBV5-6 and TRBJ2-4; D gene unclear. This CDR3 spans 15 amino acids. The germline CDR1 and CDR2 sequences are SGHDT and YYEEEE. Trimming took 4 bases from V and 8 from J, leaving 19 bases between them. This chain's CDR3 is CASSPSAIGVDIQYF. The CDR3 DNA is TGTGCCAGCAGCCCGAGTGCCATCGGAGTCGACATTCAGTACTTC.

V gene TRBV10-1 combines with J gene TRBJ1-6; 7 nucleotides agree with TRBD1. The CDR3 loop spans 14 amino acids. V trimming: 4 bases; J trimming: 7 bases; junction bases outside the gene matches: 4. Germline V lookup: CDR1 WNHNN, CDR2 SYGVQD (reference sequence). The CDR3 DNA reads TGCGCCAGCAGTGTGGGACAGCCAAATTCACCCCTCCACTTT. Its translation is CASSVGQPNSPLHF.

This chain uses TRBV5-1 with TRBJ2-1; tentative D call: TRBD2 (5 bases). V lost 3 bases and J lost 1, with 23 bases in between. The CDR3 runs to 19 residues. Germline assignment: CDR1 SGHRS and CDR2 YFSETQ. The CDR3 DNA sequence: TGCGCCAGCAGCTCACCCGGGGTCCGGTGGGGTTCTTCCTACAATGAGCAGTTCTTC. Amino acid sequence: CASSSPGVRWGSSYNEQFF.

The CDR3 region has the DNA TGTGCCATCAGTCCAGGACAGGGGATGATCTATGGCTACACCTTC. This gives the protein CAISPGQGMIYGYTF. The chain joins TRBV10-3 to TRBJ1-2, with 9 bases that match TRBD1. The germline V gene has CDR1 ENHRY and CDR2 SYGVKD. The CDR3 contains 15 residues. J lost 4 bases, V lost 5 bases, and 8 bases had no gene match.

The CDR3 nucleotides are TGCGCCAGCAGCCGCGGGGCGGGAGGGAGTCATACAGATACGCAGTATTTT. Amino acid sequence: CASSRGAGGSHTDTQYF. The J gene is TRBJ2-3, the V gene TRBV5-1, with 9 bases that match TRBD2. The CDR3 has 17 amino acids. The germline CDR1 and CDR2 sequences are SGHRS and YFSETQ. Unmatched junction bases numbered 12, after V lost 4 bases and J lost 3 bases.